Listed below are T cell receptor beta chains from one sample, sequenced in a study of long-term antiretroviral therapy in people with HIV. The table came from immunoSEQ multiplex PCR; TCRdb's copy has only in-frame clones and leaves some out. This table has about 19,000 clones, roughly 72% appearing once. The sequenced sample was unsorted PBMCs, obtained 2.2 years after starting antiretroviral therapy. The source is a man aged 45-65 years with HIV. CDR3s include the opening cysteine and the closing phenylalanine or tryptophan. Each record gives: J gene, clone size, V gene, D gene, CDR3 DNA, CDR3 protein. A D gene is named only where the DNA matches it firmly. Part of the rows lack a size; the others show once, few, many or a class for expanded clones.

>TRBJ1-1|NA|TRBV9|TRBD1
TGTGCCAGCAGCGTAGAGGACAGGGCGGTAGCTTTCTTT
CASSVEDRAVAFF
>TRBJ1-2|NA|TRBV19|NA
TGTGCCAGTAGTATAGGAGGAGCGTATTCAGATGGCTACACCTTC
CASSIGGAYSDGYTF
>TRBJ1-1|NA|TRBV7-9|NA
TGTGCCAGCGACCCTTTTGTGTTGAACACTGAAGCTTTCTTT
CASDPFVLNTEAFF
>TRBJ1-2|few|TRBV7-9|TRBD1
TGTGCCAGCAGCTTGGCTGGACAGGGAGGGTATGGCTACACCTTC
CASSLAGQGGYGYTF
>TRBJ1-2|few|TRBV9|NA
TGTGCCAGCAGCGTAGGGTACTATGGCTACACCTTC
CASSVGYYGYTF
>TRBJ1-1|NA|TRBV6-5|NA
TGTGCCAGCAGACCTCAGGGGTTTGCGAACACTGAAGCTTTCTTT
CASRPQGFANTEAFF
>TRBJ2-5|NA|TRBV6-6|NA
TGTGCCAGCAGCTCCGCGGCGGTCCAAGAGACCCAGTACTTC
CASSSAAVQETQYF
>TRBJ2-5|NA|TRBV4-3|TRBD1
TGCGCCAGCAGCCCCAGAGGGGGCAGGGAGACCCAGTACTTC
CASSPRGGRETQYF
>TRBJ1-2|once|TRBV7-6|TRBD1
TGTGCCAGCAGCCACCCGGGACAGGGTTATGGCTACACCTTC
CASSHPGQGYGYTF
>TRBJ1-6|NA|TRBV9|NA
TGTGCCAGCAGCCTCTACACGGGGAACTCCTATAATTCACCCCTCCACTTT
CASSLYTGNSYNSPLHF
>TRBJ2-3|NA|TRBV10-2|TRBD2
TGCGCCAGCATAGCCACGGGACTAGCGGGGGTAGATACGCAGTATTTT
CASIATGLAGVDTQYF
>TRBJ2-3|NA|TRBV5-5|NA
TGTGCCAGCAGCTTGGCTCCCCGCACAGATACGCAGTATTTT
CASSLAPRTDTQYF
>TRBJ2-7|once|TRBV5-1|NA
TGCGCCAGCAGCTTGGGCCGGGCCTACGAGCAGTACTTC
CASSLGRAYEQYF
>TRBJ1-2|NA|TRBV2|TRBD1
TGTGCCAGCAGTGAAGCACGGACAGGGGGCGAGGATGGCTACACCTTC
CASSEARTGGEDGYTF
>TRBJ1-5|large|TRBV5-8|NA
TGTGCCAGCAGCGGGGACGGCTATAGCAATCAGCCCCAGCATTTT
CASSGDGYSNQPQHF
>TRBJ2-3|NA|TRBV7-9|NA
TGTGCCAGCAGCTTGGGCCGGGGCCGACACCTTAGCACAGATACGCAGTATTTT
CASSLGRGRHLSTDTQYF
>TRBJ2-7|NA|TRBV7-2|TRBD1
TGTGCCAGCAGCTTAGGTCAGGGGGAGCATGTGCAGTACTTC
CASSLGQGEHVQYF
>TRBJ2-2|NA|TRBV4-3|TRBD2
TGCGCCAGCAGCCAAGTAGGGCGCGGGAGGGCCACCGGGGAGCTGTTTTTT
CASSQVGRGRATGELFF
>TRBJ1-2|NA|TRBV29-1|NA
TGCAGCACGACAGGTCTCTATGGCTACACCTTC
CSTTGLYGYTF
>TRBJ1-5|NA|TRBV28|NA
TGTGCTAGCAACACCATGACAGGACAACATCAGCCCCAGCATTTT
CASNTMTGQHQPQHF
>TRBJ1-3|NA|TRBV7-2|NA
TGTGCCAGCAGCTTATCTGGAAACACCATATATTTT
CASSLSGNTIYF
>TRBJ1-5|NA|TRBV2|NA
TGTGCCAGCAGTCCGAACTCCCCTCGGGGTCAGCCCCAGCATTTT
CASSPNSPRGQPQHF
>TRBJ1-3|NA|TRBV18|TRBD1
TGTGCCAGCTCACCCCCGGACAGGGCGCGAAACACCATATATTTT
CASSPPDRARNTIYF
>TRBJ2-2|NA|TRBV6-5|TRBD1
TGTGCCAGCAGTTACCAAGACAGGGTCGACACCGGGGAGCTGTTTTTT
CASSYQDRVDTGELFF
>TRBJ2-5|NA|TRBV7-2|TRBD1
TGTGCCAGCAGCTTAGAAGGGACAGTGTACCAAGAGACCCAGTACTTC
CASSLEGTVYQETQYF
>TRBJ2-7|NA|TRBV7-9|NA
TGTGCCAGCGCGGCGGTGTCCTACGAGCAGTACTTC
CASAAVSYEQYF
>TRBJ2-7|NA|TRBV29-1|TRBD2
TGCAGCGTTGAAGATTCTAGCGGATATACCTACGAGCAGTACTTC
CSVEDSSGYTYEQYF
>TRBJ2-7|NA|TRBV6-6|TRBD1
TGTGCCAGCAGTTACTCGGACAGGAACTACGAGCAGTACTTC
CASSYSDRNYEQYF
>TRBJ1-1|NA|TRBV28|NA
TGTGCCAGCAGTTTATGGCTGAACACTGAAGCTTTCTTT
CASSLWLNTEAFF
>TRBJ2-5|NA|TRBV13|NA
TGTGCCAGCAGCCTCCGGACTAGAGGAGGGGGGACCCAGTACTTC
CASSLRTRGGGTQYF
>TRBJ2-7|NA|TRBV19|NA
TGTGCCAGTAGTAGGGGGGCGATCGACGGAGGCGAGCAGTACTTC
CASSRGAIDGGEQYF
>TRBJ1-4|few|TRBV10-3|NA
TGTGCCATCAGTGATAAGGGTGAAAAACTGTTTTTT
CAISDKGEKLFF
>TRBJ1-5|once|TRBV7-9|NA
TGTGCCAGCAGCTTAGTCGGGACTAATCAGCCCCAGCATTTT
CASSLVGTNQPQHF
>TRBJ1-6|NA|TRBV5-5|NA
TGTGCCAGCAGCCTGGGAGGCTCACCCCTCCACTTT
CASSLGGSPLHF
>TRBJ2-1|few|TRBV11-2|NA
TGTGCCAGCAGCTTAGGGACTACATATGAGCAGTTCTTC
CASSLGTTYEQFF
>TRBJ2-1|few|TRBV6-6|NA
TGTGCCAGCAGTTTGGGTTCCCACAATGAGCAGTTCTTC
CASSLGSHNEQFF
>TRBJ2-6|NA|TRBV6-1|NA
TGTGCCAGCAGTGAAAGGAGGTCTGGGGCCAACGTCCTGACTTTC
CASSERRSGANVLTF
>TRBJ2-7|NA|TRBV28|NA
TGTGCCAGCAGTCTCTCAGATCAGGGACACGAGCAGTACTTC
CASSLSDQGHEQYF
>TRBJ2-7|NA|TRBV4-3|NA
TGCGCCAGCAGCCACTTCGACAGGTCTGACGAGCAGTACTTC
CASSHFDRSDEQYF
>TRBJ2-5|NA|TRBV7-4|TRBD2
TGTGCCAGCAGCCCGGAGCGGGGAGAAGAGACCCAGTACTTC
CASSPERGEETQYF
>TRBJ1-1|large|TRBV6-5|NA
TGTGCCAGCAATAAACAGGGAAGCACTGAAGCTTTCTTT
CASNKQGSTEAFF
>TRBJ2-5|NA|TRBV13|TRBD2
TGTGCCAGCAGCTTAGGGGGTAGCGGGAGGGCCAGAGAGACCCAGTACTTC
CASSLGGSGRARETQYF